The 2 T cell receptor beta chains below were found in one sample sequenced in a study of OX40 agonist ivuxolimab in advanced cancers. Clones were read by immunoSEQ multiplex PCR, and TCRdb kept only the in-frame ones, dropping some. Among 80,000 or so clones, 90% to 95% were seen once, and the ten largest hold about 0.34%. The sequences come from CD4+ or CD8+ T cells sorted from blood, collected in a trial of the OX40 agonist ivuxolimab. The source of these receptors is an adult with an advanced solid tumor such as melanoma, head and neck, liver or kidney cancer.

CDR3 nucleotide sequence: TGTGCCAGCAGCGAAATGGGGGGACAGGTGAGGGAGCAGTACTTC. It encodes CASSEMGGQVREQYF. The chain carries TRBV6-1 and TRBJ2-7; 8 nucleotides align to TRBD1. V shed 6 bases and J 7 bases; nucleotides not matched to a gene: 14. CDR1 and CDR2 (germline): MNHNS, SASEGT. CDR3 length equals 15 residues.

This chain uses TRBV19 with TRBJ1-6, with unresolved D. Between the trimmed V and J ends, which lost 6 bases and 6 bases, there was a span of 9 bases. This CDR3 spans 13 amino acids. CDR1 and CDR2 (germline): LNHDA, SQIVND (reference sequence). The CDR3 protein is CASRQPPNSPLHF. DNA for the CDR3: TGTGCCAGTAGACAACCGCCTAATTCACCCCTCCACTTT. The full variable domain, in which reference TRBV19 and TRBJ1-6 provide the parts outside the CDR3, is DGGITQSPKYLFRKEGQNVTLSCEQNLNHDAMYWYRQDPGQGLRLIYYSQIVNDFQKGDIAEGYSVSREKKESFPLTVTSAQKNPTAFYLCASRQPPNSPLHFGNGTRLTVT.